These 24 T cell receptor beta chains were sequenced from one sample in a study of blood T cell repertoires in COVID-19. Assay: immunoSEQ multiplex PCR; the TCRdb copy retains only in-frame clones and omits some. The profile shows about 27,000 clones, around 90% of them singletons. Sequenced sample: peripheral blood. These receptors all come from a human donor with active COVID-19. The donor label of this sample is uncertain.

J is TRBJ2-7 and V is TRBV30, with D possibly TRBD1 on 6 matching bases. CDR1 and CDR2 from the germline V gene are GTSNPN and SVGIG (reference sequence). Trimming shortened V by 1 base and J by 3 bases, and 7 bases separated the two germline ends. There are 12 residues in the CDR3. Here the CDR3 reads CAWSGQDYEQYF. CDR3 DNA sequence: TGTGCCTGGAGTGGACAGGACTACGAGCAGTACTTC.

V and J are TRBV5-1 and TRBJ2-1; 11 positions match TRBD2. Unmatched junction bases numbered 5, after V lost 1 base and J lost 2 bases. CDR3 length: 17 amino acids. The germline gives CDR1 SGHRS, CDR2 YFSETQ. CDR3 region: CASSLRASGGTYNEQFF. The CDR3, as DNA: TGCGCCAGCAGCTTGCGGGCTAGCGGGGGGACCTACAATGAGCAGTTCTTC. Using reference TRBV5-1 and TRBJ2-1 for the parts outside the CDR3, the full variable domain is KAGVTQTPRYLIKTRGQQVTLSCSPISGHRSVSWYQQTPGQGLQFLFEYFSETQRNKGNFPGRFSGRQFSNSRSEMNVSTLELGDSALYLCASSLRASGGTYNEQFFGPGTRLTVL.

This chain uses TRBV23-1 with TRBJ2-1; TRBD2 agrees at 8 bases. TRBV23-1 is an open reading frame, and its role is uncertain. V lost 0 bases and J lost 8; bases outside the gene matches: 9. This CDR3 has 16 amino acids. The CDR3 DNA reads TGCGCCAGCAGTCAATCGGAGGGGTTCGGGAGGGATGAGCAGTTCTTC. The encoded protein is CASSQSEGFGRDEQFF.

The chain uses TRBV6-1 and TRBJ1-4; D is undetermined. The CDR3 covers 15 residues. Germline CDR1 and CDR2: MNHNS and SASEGT. Trimming left V 3 bases short and J 4 bases short, with 12 bases between. CDR3 residues: CASSDGSGINEKLFF. The CDR3 bases are TGTGCCAGCAGTGACGGGTCCGGGATTAATGAAAAACTGTTTTTT.

This clone was seen only once. The rearrangement links TRBV18 to TRBJ2-1; 8 nucleotides line up with TRBD2. The junction had 8 bases not matched to a gene; V was cut back by 3 bases and J by 7 bases. The CDR3 totals 15 residues. Germline CDR1 reads KGHSH; CDR2 reads LQKENI. CDR3 sequence (DNA): TGTGCCAGCTCACCCTCTAGCGGGCTCCTTAATGAGCAGTTCTTC. Amino acids: CASSPSSGLLNEQFF.

This clone has more than one count but fewer than ten. The chain links TRBV4-1 to TRBJ2-2, with D unclear. Looked up from germline, CDR1 is MGHRA and CDR2 is YSYEKL. V lost 6 bases and J 7 bases, leaving 15 bases between the germline ends. The CDR3 extends over 14 amino acids. CDR3 sequence: CASSPMSAGGELFF. As DNA, the CDR3 is TGCGCCAGCAGTCCCATGAGTGCAGGCGGGGAGCTGTTTTTT.

This clone was found once. This rearrangement joins TRBV6-2 or TRBV6-3 to TRBJ2-4; D remains unclear. The V gene lost 2 bases and the J gene lost 15 bases, with 17 bases spanning the gap. The germline V gene encodes CDR1 MNHEY and CDR2 SVGEGT. This CDR3 has 13 residues. The CDR3 DNA is TGTGCCAGCAGTTACATCGGCGGAGCCTCGGCGTACTTC. Its translation: CASSYIGGASAYF.

The rearrangement joins TRBV12-2 to TRBJ2-1; TRBD2 is the table's D call, not checked against the DNA. TRBV12-2 is a pseudogene locus. The CDR3 length is 15 residues. The CDR3 here is CASRPRLGSYNEQFF. CDR3 coding DNA: TGTGCAAGTCGCCCTAGACTAGGATCCTACAATGAGCAGTTCTTC.

This clone turned up a few times. The chain has TRBV5-6 and TRBJ1-4; D is possibly TRBD1 (5 bases). Germline-derived CDR1 and CDR2 are SGHDT and YYEEEE. V lost 1 base to trimming and J lost 5 bases, with 15 bases between them. CDR3 length: 16 residues. CDR3 sequence reads: CASSLLVGGTNEKLFF. Here the CDR3 DNA reads TGTGCCAGCAGCTTGCTGGTCGGAGGGACGAATGAAAAACTGTTTTTT.

This rearrangement joins TRBV2 to TRBJ2-3, with no clear D. Germline assignment: CDR1 SNHLY and CDR2 FYNNEI. The CDR3 has 12 residues. Trimming cost V 6 bases and J 0 bases, with 4 bases left between them. The chain's CDR3 is CASSLSTDTQYF. The CDR3 region has the DNA TGTGCCAGCAGCCTTAGCACAGATACGCAGTATTTT. The entire variable domain, with the rest obtained from reference TRBV2 and TRBJ2-3, is as follows: EPEVTQTPSHQVTQMGQEVILRCVPISNHLYFYWYRQILGQKVEFLVSFYNNEISEKSEIFDDQFSVERPDGSNFTLKIRSTKLEDSAMYFCASSLSTDTQYFGPGTRLTVL.

The chain uses TRBV27 and TRBJ1-1; D not resolved. CDR3 length equals 13 residues. V dropped 2 bases and J dropped 5 bases, with 9 bases sitting between them. CDR1 and CDR2 from the germline V gene are MNHEY and SMNVEV (reference sequence). CDR3 coding DNA: TGTGCCAGCAGTTTAGCTCGGGGAACTGAAGCTTTCTTT. It yields the protein CASSLARGTEAFF.

The chain uses TRBV14 and TRBJ2-6, with 9 bases identical to TRBD1. The V gene's germline CDR1 is SGHDN and CDR2 FVKESK. V gave up 4 bases and J gave up 0 bases; unmatched junction bases: 13. The CDR3 is 20 residues long. The CDR3 coding sequence is TGTGCCAGCAGCCCCGGGACAGGGTTCCCCTCTCTCTCTGGGGCCAACGTCCTGACTTTC. Residues: CASSPGTGFPSLSGANVLTF.

The chain carries TRBV7-2 and TRBJ2-6, with D unclear. Per germline, CDR1 SGHTA and CDR2 FQGNSA. Between the trimmed V and J ends, which lost 3 bases and 0 bases, there was a span of 3 bases. The CDR3 spans 14 residues. The CDR3 here is CASSFGSGANVLTF. The CDR3 DNA is TGTGCCAGCAGCTTCGGCTCTGGGGCCAACGTCCTGACTTTC.

This clone was picked up one time. The chain's CDR3 is CASSQGTGLGATDTQYF. The CDR3, as DNA: TGCGCCAGCAGCCAAGGGACGGGACTTGGGGCGACAGATACGCAGTATTTT. The rearrangement uses TRBV4-3 and TRBJ2-3, with a possible D match to TRBD2 (6 bases). CDR3 length: 17 amino acids. Trimming pared 1 base from V and 3 bases from J, leaving 17 bases between. Germline V CDR1 and CDR2: LGHNA, YSLEER.

This chain joins TRBV6-5 and TRBJ2-5; 10 bases line up with TRBD1. The CDR3 consists of 15 residues. CDR1 and CDR2 from the germline V gene are MNHEY and SVGAGI. J gave up 5 bases and V 0 bases, and 3 bases lay outside the gene matches. CDR3 sequence: CASSYSDRGRETQYF. Here the CDR3 DNA reads TGTGCCAGCAGTTACTCCGACAGGGGGCGCGAGACCCAGTACTTC.

The CDR3 sequence: CASSPQRGNTEAFF. CDR3 DNA: TGTGCCAGCAGTCCCCAGAGAGGGAACACTGAAGCTTTCTTT. This chain joins TRBV28 and TRBJ1-1; D not resolved. This CDR3 spans 14 amino acids. Per germline, CDR1 MDHEN and CDR2 SYDVKM. V dropped 5 bases and J dropped 1 base, with 11 bases sitting between them. Variable domain in full (rest from reference TRBV28 and TRBJ1-1): DVKVTQSSRYLVKRTGEKVFLECVQDMDHENMFWYRQDPGLGLRLIYFSYDVKMKEKGDIPEGYSVSREKKERFSLILESASTNQTSMYLCASSPQRGNTEAFFGQGTRLTVV.

The CDR3 here is CASSDRGFSNTEAFF. CDR3 nucleotides: TGTGCCAGCAGTGACAGGGGTTTCTCGAACACTGAAGCTTTCTTT. The chain employs TRBV6-1 and TRBJ1-1; tentatively, D is TRBD1 (6 bases). The germline V gene has CDR1 MNHNS and CDR2 SASEGT. The CDR3 length is 15 residues. The V end was cut by 3 bases, the J end by 1 base, with 12 bases between.

V usage is TRBV30 and J usage is TRBJ2-1, with TRBD2 identical over 12 bases. The junction had 5 bases not matched to a gene; V was cut back by 2 bases and J by 12 bases. Germline V gives CDR1 GTSNPN, CDR2 SVGIG (reference sequence). The CDR3 is 13 residues long. CDR3 in DNA: TGTGCCTGGAGTTCTAGCGGGGGGGCCGGGCAGTTCTTC. Residues: CAWSSSGGAGQFF.

This clone appeared once. The V and J genes are TRBV19 and TRBJ1-1, with TRBD1 matching over 9 bases. V lost 5 bases and J lost 1; bases outside the gene matches: 11. CDR3 size: 17 residues. Germline V gene lookup returns CDR1 LNHDA and CDR2 SQIVND (reference sequence). This chain's CDR3 is CASSDTGTGWGNTEAFF. The CDR3 DNA is TGTGCCAGTAGTGACACCGGGACAGGGTGGGGGAACACTGAAGCTTTCTTT.

CDR3: CASGLPPAGGLGEQYF. The CDR3 DNA sequence: TGTGCTAGTGGTTTACCTCCAGCGGGGGGGCTAGGGGAGCAGTACTTC. The rearrangement uses TRBV12-5 and TRBJ2-7, with 10 bases matching TRBD2. The CDR3 loop spans 16 amino acids. V lost 3 bases, J lost 7 bases, and 12 bases stayed unmatched. Germline values: CDR1 LGHNT, CDR2 FRNRAP.

The genes are TRBV5-1 and TRBJ2-3; the match to TRBD2 covers 11 bases. Germline V gene data show CDR1 as SGHRS and CDR2 as YFSETQ. Germline trimming cut 7 bases from V and 5 bases from J; bases unmatched to any gene: 6. This CDR3 is built from 14 residues. The CDR3 bases are TGCGCCAGCGCTGGAACTAGCGGGGGAGATACGCAGTATTTT. It yields the protein CASAGTSGGDTQYF.

This rearrangement joins TRBV10-3 to TRBJ1-1; D is uncertain. The CDR3 runs 11 residues. Per the germline V gene, CDR1 is ENHRY and CDR2 is SYGVKD. V was cut by 5 bases and J by 4 bases, with 5 bases left in between. CDR3 nucleotides: TGTGCCATCAGTCAGGTCACTGAAGCTTTCTTT. Protein product: CAISQVTEAFF.

The chain uses TRBV7-9 and TRBJ2-7; 7 bases line up with TRBD2. The CDR3 covers 15 residues. The germline V gene has CDR1 SEHNR and CDR2 FQNEAQ (reference sequence). With 5 bases clipped from V and 0 bases from J, the junction kept 7 bases outside the gene matches. The CDR3 spells CASSPPSGDSYEQYF. The CDR3 bases are TGTGCCAGCAGCCCGCCCAGCGGGGACTCCTACGAGCAGTACTTC.

The chain recombines TRBV27 with TRBJ1-2, with 7 bases lining up with TRBD1. Germline assignment: CDR1 MNHEY and CDR2 SMNVEV (reference sequence). Trimming removed 3 bases from V and 7 bases from J; junction bases left unmatched: 2. The CDR3 totals 12 residues. The CDR3 here is CASSLTGFGYTF. The CDR3 nucleotides read TGTGCCAGCAGTTTGACAGGGTTTGGCTACACCTTC.